Below are 28 T cell receptor beta chains sequenced from a single sample in a study of T cell repertoires in cytomegalovirus infection. MiXCR was run by TCRdb on the reads, yielding one entry per CDR3 protein. This table holds roughly 500,000 distinct CDR3 sequences, around 10% found once. Sequenced material: PBMCs. These receptors all stem from a human donor in good health (CMV status not recorded). Some clones in this sample may be carry-over from other donors' samples.

This clonotype was observed a handful of times. Here the CDR3 DNA reads TGCGCCAGCAGCTACAGACAGGGAGGGATGAACACTGAAGCTTTCTTT. The encoded protein is CASSYRQGGMNTEAFF. V is TRBV5-1 and J is TRBJ1-1; 7 nucleotides line up with TRBD1. The CDR3 totals 16 residues. Trimming removed 3 bases from V and 0 bases from J; junction bases left unmatched: 8. Germline assignment: CDR1 SGHRS and CDR2 YFSETQ.

Points on this clonotype: A read error is possible here, since a much larger clone lies one base away. The chain recombines TRBV7-9 with TRBJ2-7, with a possible D match to TRBD2 (5 bases). The CDR3 loop spans 15 amino acids. The germline V gene encodes CDR1 SEHNR and CDR2 FQNEAQ (reference sequence). The CDR3 nucleotides are TGTGTCAGCAGCGGCCGACCGGTTCAATCCTACGAGCAGTACTTC. It specifies CVSSGRPVQSYEQYF.

This clonotype was found many times. The chain recombines TRBV2 with TRBJ1-6; 7 bases match TRBD1. Germline V lookup: CDR1 SNHLY, CDR2 FYNNEI. The CDR3 spans 15 residues. V trimming: 6 bases; J trimming: 6 bases; junction bases outside the gene matches: 8. CDR3 amino acids: CASSFTGTVNSPLHF. DNA of the CDR3: TGTGCCAGCAGCTTTACCGGGACAGTTAATTCACCCCTCCACTTT.

Ten or more counts support this clonotype. This chain joins TRBV11-3 and TRBJ1-1, with D tentatively TRBD1 (6 bases). This CDR3 is built from 12 residues. V shed 3 bases and J shed 8 bases, with 10 bases lying between them. The germline V gene has CDR1 SGHNT and CDR2 YENEEA. This chain's CDR3 is CASSFGGGEAFF. CDR3 DNA sequence: TGTGCCAGCAGCTTTGGAGGGGGAGAAGCTTTCTTT.

The chain carries TRBV20-1 and TRBJ2-7, with 11 bases identical to TRBD2. The CDR3 totals 15 residues. V shed 0 bases, J shed 5 bases, and the junction held 6 bases outside the gene matches. Germline lookup yields CDR1 DFQATT and CDR2 SNEGSKA (reference sequence). For the CDR3, the DNA is TGCAGTGCTAGAGATTTCCTAGCGGGGGGCAACGAGCAGTACTTC. It specifies CSARDFLAGGNEQYF.

There are many counts of this clonotype. This chain joins TRBV20-1 and TRBJ1-1; D gene ambiguous. V lost 6 bases and J lost 0, with 8 bases in between. Germline V gene data show CDR1 as DFQATT and CDR2 as SNEGSKA (reference sequence). The CDR3 contains 12 residues. CDR3 sequence (DNA): TGCAGTGCGGCCAACATGAACACTGAAGCTTTCTTT. Its translation: CSAANMNTEAFF.

This rearrangement joins TRBV20-1 to TRBJ1-2; no firm D call. The germline gives CDR1 DFQATT, CDR2 SNEGSKA (reference sequence). This CDR3 has 15 amino acids. V was clipped by 0 bases and J by 2 bases, with 13 bases between them. CDR3 sequence (DNA): TGCAGTGCTAGAGATACGAGGTCCAAGAACTATGGCTACACCTTC. This sequence encodes CSARDTRSKNYGYTF.

This clonotype occurred a few times. The chain couples TRBV20-1 to TRBJ1-2; 9 bases fit TRBD1. The ends lost 4 bases at V and 4 bases at J; junction bases unmatched: 10. Per the germline V gene, CDR1 is DFQATT and CDR2 is SNEGSKA (reference sequence). The CDR3 runs to 15 residues. CDR3 region: CSAITGQGSAYGYTF. For the CDR3, the DNA is TGCAGTGCTATAACCGGACAGGGGAGTGCCTATGGCTACACCTTC.

This clonotype appeared many times. J is TRBJ2-3 and V is TRBV15, with 10 bases aligning to TRBD1. Germline values: CDR1 LNHNV, CDR2 YYDKDF (reference sequence). The CDR3 is made up of 16 amino acids. Trimming took 0 bases from V and 5 from J; bases not matched to a gene: 5. This chain's CDR3 is CATSRDRGQGRDTQYF. CDR3 coding DNA: TGTGCCACCAGCAGAGATAGGGGACAGGGGCGAGATACGCAGTATTTT.

V usage is TRBV29-1 and J usage is TRBJ1-1; D unclear. This CDR3 has 13 amino acids. Trimming cost V 1 base and J 1 base, with 7 bases left between them. From germline, CDR1 is SQVTM and CDR2 ANQGSEA. DNA for the CDR3: TGCAGCGTTGAAGCGCGGAGGAACACTGAAGCTTTCTTT. As protein: CSVEARRNTEAFF.

A few counts support this clonotype. The chain combines TRBV6-2 or TRBV6-3 with TRBJ1-6, with D perhaps matching TRBD1 (5 bases). The CDR3 loop spans 14 amino acids. The V end lost 6 bases, the J end lost 8 bases, and 14 bases lay between the germline ends. Germline CDR1 is MNHEY and CDR2 is SVGEGT. The CDR3 loop reads CASRLTGGDSPLHF. As DNA, the CDR3 is TGTGCCAGCAGACTTACGGGGGGGGATTCACCCCTCCACTTT.

This clonotype was recorded many times. The chain recombines TRBV5-4 with TRBJ2-1; 14 bases agree with TRBD2. The CDR3 runs 15 residues. The J segment lost 8 bases and the V segment lost 4 bases, leaving 5 bases of the junction unmatched. Germline CDR1 is SGHNT and CDR2 is YYREEE (reference sequence). Here the CDR3 DNA reads TGTGCCAGCAGCGGACTAGCGGGGGGCGGGGATGAGCAGTTCTTC. Residues: CASSGLAGGGDEQFF. Full variable domain (outside the CDR3, taken from reference TRBV5-4 and TRBJ2-1): ETGVTQSPTHLIKTRGQQVTLRCSSQSGHNTVSWYQQALGQGPQFIFQYYREEENGRGNFPPRFSGLQFPNYSSELNVNALELDDSALYLCASSGLAGGGDEQFFGPGTRLTVL.

This clonotype was seen ten or more times. The genes are TRBV7-9 and TRBJ2-5; TRBD1 matches at 7 bases. In germline, CDR1 is SEHNR, CDR2 FQNEAQ (reference sequence). The CDR3 spans 12 residues. V dropped 8 bases and J dropped 4; count of bases not matched to a gene: 4. The chain's CDR3 is CASGQVTETQYF. CDR3 coding DNA: TGTGCCAGCGGACAGGTGACAGAGACCCAGTACTTC. Filled out from reference TRBV7-9 and TRBJ2-5, the complete variable domain reads DTGVSQNPRHKITKRGQNVTFRCDPISEHNRLYWYRQTLGQGPEFLTYFQNEAQLEKSRLLSDRFSAERPKGSFSTLEIQRTEQGDSAMYLCASGQVTETQYFGPGTRLLVL.

This clonotype was observed a handful of times. J is TRBJ2-7 and V is TRBV15; D could derive from TRBD1 or TRBD2 (6 bases each). Trimming left V 1 base short and J 3 bases short, with 13 bases between. The CDR3 runs 15 residues. The germline gives CDR1 LNHNV, CDR2 YYDKDF (reference sequence). CDR3 sequence reads: CATSRGLGGGYEQYF. CDR3 nucleotides: TGTGCCACCAGCAGAGGTCTCGGGGGCGGCTACGAGCAGTACTTC.

This clonotype was counted many times. The V and J genes are TRBV7-2 and TRBJ1-1, with D possibly matching TRBD1 (5 bases). Per the germline V gene, CDR1 is SGHTA and CDR2 is FQGNSA. The CDR3 extends over 15 amino acids. V was trimmed by 8 bases and J by 0 bases, leaving 16 bases between them. The CDR3 reads CASSVGSGMNTEAFF. The CDR3 DNA sequence: TGTGCCAGCTCGGTGGGCTCAGGGATGAACACTGAAGCTTTCTTT.

This clonotype has a count of ten or more. This chain joins TRBV7-9 and TRBJ2-3; D ambiguous. The CDR3 loop spans 14 amino acids. Germline V gives CDR1 SEHNR, CDR2 FQNEAQ (reference sequence). Trimming cost V 1 base and J 2 bases, with 7 bases left between them. Here the CDR3 DNA reads TGTGCCAGCAGCTTAGTAATGGACACAGATACGCAGTATTTT. Protein product: CASSLVMDTDTQYF.

This clonotype was seen many times. The gene calls are TRBV7-6 and TRBJ2-5; 8 nucleotides line up with TRBD1. V shed 1 base, J shed 5 bases, and the junction held 9 bases outside the gene matches. CDR1 SGHVS and CDR2 FNYEAQ come from the germline V gene. This CDR3 has 16 residues. The CDR3 reads CASSLVQTGAGETQYF. The CDR3 nucleotides are TGTGCCAGCAGCTTAGTCCAGACAGGGGCCGGGGAGACCCAGTACTTC.

The table lists this clonotype with a few counts. The chain combines TRBV28 with TRBJ2-7; D is perhaps TRBD1 or TRBD2 (5 bases each). CDR3 length equals 15 residues. The germline V gene encodes CDR1 MDHEN and CDR2 SYDVKM. Trimming took off 7 bases at V and 1 base at J, with 17 bases between the two ends. The CDR3 spells CASNPFGGRSYEQYF. The CDR3, as DNA: TGTGCCAGCAACCCTTTTGGGGGACGTTCCTACGAGCAGTACTTC.

This clonotype was detected ten times or more. V gene TRBV4-1 combines with J gene TRBJ2-4, with D possibly being TRBD2 (6 bases). The CDR3 spans 15 residues. CDR1 is MGHRA and CDR2 is YSYEKL in the germline V gene. V was shortened by 1 base and J by 8 bases, with 15 bases between the two germline ends. The CDR3 coding sequence is TGCGCCAGCAGCCAAGTAGGGGACTTTAGGGACATTCAGTACTTC. Protein product: CASSQVGDFRDIQYF.

This clonotype showed up many times. DNA of the CDR3: TGTGCCAGCAGCTTAGTGATAGGGAAAAGGGAGACCCAGTACTTC. It is translated as CASSLVIGKRETQYF. V is TRBV7-2 and J is TRBJ2-5; D gene unclear. The germline V gene encodes CDR1 SGHTA and CDR2 FQGNSA. V was shortened by 1 base and J by 5 bases, with 14 bases between the two germline ends. CDR3 length: 15 amino acids. Using reference TRBV7-2 and TRBJ2-5 for the parts outside the CDR3, the full variable domain is GAGVSQSPSNKVTEKGKDVELRCDPISGHTALYWYRQSLGQGLEFLIYFQGNSAPDKSGLPSDRFSAERTGGSVSTLTIQRTQQEDSAVYLCASSLVIGKRETQYFGPGTRLLVL.

J is TRBJ1-1 and V is TRBV6-1; possibly TRBD1 for D (5 bases). This CDR3 has 13 residues. CDR1 and CDR2 (germline): MNHNS, SASEGT. V gave up 8 bases and J gave up 8 bases, with 18 bases separating them. CDR3 DNA sequence: TGTGCCAGCTCCCCGGGGGGGGGGTACGAAGCTTTCTTT. It codes for CASSPGGGYEAFF.

Many counts were recorded for this clonotype. The chain carries TRBV6-6 and TRBJ2-7; D is unresolved. V was shortened by 2 bases and J by 2 bases, with 16 bases between the two germline ends. The CDR3 totals 16 residues. From germline, CDR1 is MNHNY and CDR2 SVGAGI (reference sequence). CDR3 in DNA: TGTGCCAGCAGTTACCCTGGGATTGACGGTGCCTACGAGCAGTACTTC. Translating it yields CASSYPGIDGAYEQYF.

The chain joins TRBV7-9 to TRBJ2-7; D possibly corresponds to TRBD2 (5 bases). The CDR3 is 11 residues long. V was shortened by 8 bases and J by 12 bases, with 17 bases between the two germline ends. Germline CDR1 SEHNR, CDR2 FQNEAQ (reference sequence). The CDR3: CASGSGDNAYF. For the CDR3, the DNA is TGTGCCAGCGGGTCCGGGGATAATGCGTACTTC.

This clonotype occurred a few times. Written as DNA, the CDR3 is TGCAGCGTTGAAGATTCGCTTGGGGCCTCTGAGGGGACTGAAGCTTTCTTT. Its translation is CSVEDSLGASEGTEAFF. This chain uses TRBV29-1 with TRBJ1-1; D may be TRBD1 (5 bases). The CDR3 totals 17 residues. Trimming shortened V by 0 bases and J by 5 bases, and 22 bases separated the two germline ends. CDR1 is SQVTM and CDR2 is ANQGSEA in the germline V gene.

The chain has TRBV3-1 and TRBJ1-2; TRBD1 might be the D (5 bases). Trimming stripped 2 bases from V and 7 bases from J, with 14 bases between. This CDR3 contains 14 residues. CDR1 is LGHDT, CDR2 YNNKEL, per germline (reference sequence). The CDR3 loop reads CASSQLRGDRGYTF. The CDR3 coding sequence is TGTGCCAGCAGCCAACTCCGGGGCGATCGTGGCTACACCTTC.

This clonotype was seen many times. The chain links TRBV4-2 to TRBJ1-6; D ambiguous. The CDR3 loop spans 18 amino acids. Germline V lookup: CDR1 LGHNA, CDR2 YNFKEQ. Trimming cost V 1 base and J 0 bases, with 13 bases left between them. The CDR3 region has the DNA TGTGCCAGCAGCCAAGTTGACACCAGGAGCTCCTATAATTCACCCCTCCACTTT. Amino acids: CASSQVDTRSSYNSPLHF.

This clonotype was recorded many times. The chain has TRBV20-1 and TRBJ2-7; 11 nucleotides line up with TRBD2. The germline V gene has CDR1 DFQATT and CDR2 SNEGSKA (reference sequence). This CDR3 has 15 amino acids. Trimming at V came to 3 bases and at J to 4 bases, leaving 8 bases not matched to a gene. CDR3 residues: CSARAGTSGGYEQYF. The CDR3 nucleotides are TGCAGTGCTAGGGCCGGGACTAGCGGAGGTTACGAGCAGTACTTC.

This clonotype was seen repeatedly, ten times or more. The CDR3, as DNA: TGTGCCAGCAGGCCCGGGACGGTCCAGGGATACGAGCAGTACTTC. As protein: CASRPGTVQGYEQYF. The V gene is TRBV12-3 or TRBV12-4, the J gene TRBJ2-7, with D possibly being TRBD1 or TRBD2 (5 bases each). The CDR3 length is 15 residues. Trimming removed 6 bases from V and 4 bases from J, with 19 bases in between.